Each of the 14 T cell receptor beta chains below was sequenced from the same sample in a study of CD8 T cells in Susac syndrome. With random hexamers, reverse transcription was performed on about 0.5 to 1 ug of RNA. One entry per CDR3 protein, called by TCRdb with MiXCR from the immunoSEQ multiplex PCR reads. The data hold roughly 150,000 distinct CDR3 sequences, with around 96% observed a single time. The sequenced material came from CD8+ T cells from PBMCs. The receptor set was obtained from a human donor with multiple sclerosis.

V and J are TRBV7-9 and TRBJ2-7; the match to TRBD1 covers 9 bases. The V segment lost 4 bases and the J segment 2 bases; nucleotides outside the gene matches: 6. Germline values: CDR1 SEHNR, CDR2 FQNEAQ (reference sequence). This CDR3 region has 15 residues. CDR3 nucleotide sequence: TGTGCCAGCAGCTCCCCAAGGGACAGGGCCTACGAGCAGTACTTC. This codes for CASSSPRDRAYEQYF.

V is TRBV30 and J is TRBJ1-5; TRBD1 matches at 7 bases. Losses at the gene ends were 0 bases for V and 4 bases for J; bases not matched to a gene: 6. Germline V gene lookup returns CDR1 GTSNPN and CDR2 SVGIG (reference sequence). The CDR3 consists of 15 residues. CDR3 sequence: CAWSVQAGGNQPQHF. DNA for the CDR3: TGTGCCTGGAGTGTACAGGCAGGGGGGAATCAGCCCCAGCATTTT. The full variable domain, its missing parts supplied by reference TRBV30 and TRBJ1-5, is SQTIHQWPATLVQPVGSPLSLECTVEGTSNPNLYWYRQAAGRGLQLLFYSVGIGQISSEVPQNLSASRPQDRQFILSSKKLLLSDSGFYLCAWSVQAGGNQPQHFGDGTRLSIL.

This chain uses TRBV27 with TRBJ1-6; 8 bases are shared with TRBD1. The CDR3 is made up of 14 amino acids. Germline CDR1 and CDR2: MNHEY and SMNVEV (reference sequence). V was pared by 8 bases and J by 8 bases, with 8 bases of the junction left unmatched. CDR3 bases: TGTGCCAGCCGACAGGGGTTTAGGGATTCACCCCTCCACTTT. This translates into CASRQGFRDSPLHF.

The chain couples TRBV6-6 to TRBJ1-2; perhaps TRBD1 as D (6 bases). The CDR3 is 16 amino acids. Deletions cut 2 bases from V and 2 bases from J, with 15 bases between. Per germline, CDR1 MNHNY and CDR2 SVGAGI (reference sequence). The CDR3 spells CASSYLKPGHNYGYTF. In DNA, the CDR3 is TGTGCCAGCAGTTACCTGAAACCGGGACACAACTATGGCTACACCTTC.

V is TRBV29-1 and J is TRBJ1-1, with no clear D. The V end was cut by 7 bases, the J end by 2 bases, with 5 bases between. CDR1 and CDR2 from the germline V gene are SQVTM and ANQGSEA. The CDR3 runs to 10 residues. The CDR3 coding sequence is TGCAGCGCCCTTAACACTGAAGCTTTCTTT. This translates into CSALNTEAFF.

The CDR3 DNA reads TGTGCCAGCAGTGAATTAGGGGCGAGTACTGAAGCTTTCTTT. Its protein is CASSELGASTEAFF. J is TRBJ1-1 and V is TRBV6-1; perhaps TRBD1 as D (5 bases). CDR3 length: 14 amino acids. Trimming left V 2 bases short and J 5 bases short, with 12 bases between. Per germline, CDR1 MNHNS and CDR2 SASEGT.

A single count supports this clonotype. The chain uses TRBV20-1 and TRBJ2-1; TRBD2 matches at 12 bases. This CDR3 spans 19 amino acids. The V and J ends lost 0 bases and 0 bases, in that order; junction bases with no gene match: 9. In germline, CDR1 is DFQATT, CDR2 SNEGSKA (reference sequence). The CDR3 region has the DNA TGCAGTGCTAGAGATCGTCTAGCGGGGGGGACTTCCTCCTACAATGAGCAGTTCTTC. It encodes CSARDRLAGGTSSYNEQFF.

The chain has TRBV28 and TRBJ2-7; tentative D call: TRBD2 (6 bases). V dropped 8 bases and J dropped 2 bases, with 13 bases sitting between them. Germline V gene data show CDR1 as MDHEN and CDR2 as SYDVKM. The CDR3 runs to 13 residues. The CDR3: CASAAGIAYEQYF. The CDR3 DNA reads TGTGCCAGCGCCGCGGGAATAGCCTACGAGCAGTACTTC.

This chain uses TRBV29-1 with TRBJ1-2; 8 positions match TRBD1. With V trimmed by 1 base and J by 8 bases, 9 bases remained unmatched. The germline V gene encodes CDR1 SQVTM and CDR2 ANQGSEA. This CDR3 region has 14 residues. The CDR3 loop reads CSVEGTGRFSGYTF. For the CDR3, the DNA is TGCAGCGTTGAAGGGACAGGGAGGTTTAGCGGCTACACCTTC.

This chain connects TRBV30 to TRBJ2-7; TRBD2 is a possible D gene (6 bases). The V end was cut by 4 bases, the J end by 3 bases, with 13 bases between. CDR3 length: 13 residues. Looked up from germline, CDR1 is GTSNPN and CDR2 is SVGIG (reference sequence). Here the CDR3 reads CAWTRAGGYEQYF. The CDR3 nucleotides are TGTGCCTGGACCCGAGCCGGGGGCTACGAGCAGTACTTC.

This chain connects TRBV4-1 to TRBJ2-5; 7 nucleotides line up with TRBD1. Germline loops: CDR1 MGHRA, CDR2 YSYEKL. V lost 0 bases, J lost 6 bases, and 7 bases stayed unmatched. The CDR3 sequence is 15 residues long. CDR3 residues: CASSQELARGKTQYF. The DNA for the CDR3 is TGCGCCAGCAGCCAAGAGCTGGCCAGGGGGAAGACCCAGTACTTC.

The chain has TRBV6-5 and TRBJ2-7; the D is unclear. The CDR3 sequence is 13 residues long. The germline V and J ends were trimmed by 5 bases and 6 bases, with 14 bases remaining between them. Germline V gene data show CDR1 as MNHEY and CDR2 as SVGAGI. CDR3 nucleotides: TGTGCCAGCAGTCTACCTGGGCCCGGCGAGCAGTACTTC. As protein: CASSLPGPGEQYF.

The chain links TRBV3-1 to TRBJ1-2; no reliable D call. This CDR3 region has 15 residues. Germline V gene data show CDR1 as LGHDT and CDR2 as YNNKEL (reference sequence). V lost 4 bases and J 4 bases, leaving 16 bases between the germline ends. The CDR3 DNA sequence: TGTGCCAGCAGCCCTCGAGTTGAAAGGAGCTATGGCTACACCTTC. It is translated as CASSPRVERSYGYTF.

The genes are TRBV20-1 and TRBJ1-6; D perhaps matches TRBD1 (5 bases). This CDR3 has 15 amino acids. V lost 6 bases and J 8 bases, leaving 20 bases between the germline ends. Per the germline V gene, CDR1 is DFQATT and CDR2 is SNEGSKA (reference sequence). The CDR3 here is CSAPRGWRADSPLHF. The CDR3 DNA sequence: TGCAGTGCCCCAAGGGGTTGGAGGGCTGATTCACCCCTCCACTTT.